This T cell receptor (beta chain) was documented in a study of shared clonotypes between healthy human individuals. Whole-study results and caveats: It was only blood that was sampled, and tissue repertoires likely differ.

This clone was counted only a few times. As yet, its antigen is unknown. The genomic DNA of each subset was split evenly across several immunoSEQ plates. Using immunoSEQ multiplex PCR, the repertoire was profiled, and TCRdb retains in-frame clones only, with some absent. The repertoire has about 490,000 clones, around 80% of them found once; the top ten carry over 9.5%. The donors were adults (healthy and HIV-negative) with no recent acute infections or vaccinations. Material: PBMCs. The sequence was obtained from a woman in her thirties or forties in good health. Some clones in this sample may be carry-over from other donors' samples.

The CDR3 DNA reads as TGTGCCAGCAGCCAGTCCGGGACTTTGAACACTGAAGCTTTCTTT. Translated, it gives CASSQSGTLNTEAFF. This chain connects TRBV5-6 to TRBJ1-1; D is possibly TRBD1 (5 bases). The CDR3 length is 15 residues. CDR1 SGHDT and CDR2 YYEEEE come from the germline V gene. Trimming stripped 4 bases from V and 0 bases from J, with 13 bases between.